Listed below are T cell receptor beta chains from one sample, sequenced in a study of blood T cell repertoires in COVID-19. Clones were sequenced by immunoSEQ multiplex PCR, and TCRdb holds only the in-frame ones, with some missing. Of approximately 130,000 clones listed, roughly 79% were seen once; the top ten hold roughly 10%. The material sequenced was peripheral blood. The receptors originated from a human donor in a cohort sampled during active COVID-19. Each CDR3 is given with its conserved first and last residue. D genes are given only for firm matches. Not every row has a clone size; where given, it reads once, few, many or a size class.

V	J	D	size	length	CDR3	DNA
TRBV3-1/TRBV3-2	TRBJ2-5	-	-	13	CASSQRGRETQYF	TGTGCCAGCAGCCAAAGGGGAAGGGAGACCCAGTACTTC
TRBV6-6	TRBJ1-1	-	-	11	CASSYSAQAFF	TGTGCCAGCAGTTACTCGGCACAAGCTTTCTTT
TRBV27	TRBJ1-4	-	few	18	CASSSIRAGFATNEKLFF	TGTGCCAGCAGTTCAATTCGGGCGGGGTTTGCAACTAATGAAAAACTGTTTTTT
TRBV6-5	TRBJ2-7	-	-	13	CASSLTGSYEQYF	TGTGCCAGCAGTCTCACAGGGTCCTACGAGCAGTACTTC
TRBV19	TRBJ1-5	TRBD1	few	16	CASSLQTGVSNQPQHF	TGTGCCAGTAGTCTCCAGACAGGGGTGAGCAATCAGCCCCAGCATTTT
TRBV5-1	TRBJ1-1	-	few	15	CASSRTEALNTEAFF	TGCGCCAGCAGCAGGACAGAGGCCCTGAACACTGAAGCTTTCTTT
TRBV9	TRBJ2-1	-	-	14	CASSVGVLDNEQFF	TGTGCCAGCAGCGTAGGCGTGCTCGACAATGAGCAGTTCTTC
TRBV7-9	TRBJ2-3	TRBD2	-	16	CASASARGRSGDTQYF	TGTGCCAGCGCGTCGGCGCGGGGGAGGTCTGGAGATACGCAGTATTTT
TRBV4-1	TRBJ1-4	-	-	16	CASSQPEEGLEEKLFF	TGCGCCAGCAGCCAACCCGAGGAGGGTCTGGAGGAAAAACTGTTTTTT
TRBV4-1	TRBJ2-2	-	-	16	CASSRQGQSNTGELFF	TGCGCCAGCAGCCGCCAAGGACAGTCAAACACCGGGGAGCTGTTTTTT
TRBV30	TRBJ2-7	TRBD1	-	14	CAWSPHRDSYEQYF	TGTGCCTGGAGTCCCCACCGGGACAGCTACGAGCAGTACTTC
TRBV28	TRBJ2-6	-	-	15	CASSFTGSGANVLTF	TGTGCCAGCAGTTTTACCGGCTCTGGGGCCAACGTCCTGACTTTC
TRBV28	TRBJ1-1	TRBD1	-	13	CASTLTGKTEAFF	TGTGCCAGCACCTTGACAGGGAAAACTGAAGCTTTCTTT
TRBV14	TRBJ1-1	-	few	12	CASSQDVRGAFF	TGTGCCAGCAGCCAAGATGTCCGGGGAGCTTTCTTT
TRBV12-2	TRBJ1-2	-	-	18	CASRLAGDEGEQDYGYTF	TGTGCAAGTCGCTTAGCGGGAGACGAGGGGGAACAGGACTATGGCTACACCTTC
TRBV2	TRBJ2-1	TRBD1	few	15	CASRDRAPFHNEQFF	TGTGCCAGCAGAGACAGGGCGCCGTTTCACAATGAGCAGTTCTTC
TRBV5-1	TRBJ2-1	TRBD2	-	15	CASSFLSGGRDEQFF	TGCGCCAGCAGCTTTCTTAGCGGGGGGCGGGATGAGCAGTTCTTC
TRBV30	TRBJ1-4	-	-	14	CAWSYGGDNEKLFF	TGTGCCTGGAGTTATGGAGGGGATAATGAAAAACTGTTTTTT
TRBV7-6	TRBJ1-1	-	-	13	CASSFSGASEAFF	TGTGCCAGCAGCTTCTCAGGGGCCTCCGAAGCTTTCTTT
TRBV19	TRBJ2-3	-	-	16	CASSIVGRGGRDTQYF	TGTGCCAGTAGTATAGTTGGGCGGGGCGGTCGGGATACGCAGTATTTT
TRBV6-5	TRBJ2-2	-	-	12	CASSLRPGELFF	TGTGCCAGCAGTCTCAGGCCCGGGGAGCTGTTTTTT
TRBV6-5	TRBJ2-5	TRBD1	once	15	CASSRTGTGWETQYF	TGTGCCAGCAGTAGAACAGGGACAGGGTGGGAGACCCAGTACTTC
TRBV4-1	TRBJ2-2	-	-	15	CASSQVAGIAGELFF	TGCGCCAGCAGCCAAGTCGCAGGGATTGCCGGGGAGCTGTTTTTT
TRBV9	TRBJ2-2	TRBD2	few	14	CASGGLAGPGELFF	TGTGCCAGCGGGGGACTAGCGGGGCCCGGGGAGCTGTTTTTT
TRBV11-2	TRBJ1-4	TRBD1	-	15	CASSSATGLREKLFF	TGTGCCAGCAGCTCAGCGACAGGGCTGCGGGAAAAACTGTTTTTT
TRBV2	TRBJ2-2	-	few	14	CASSVGVSTGELFF	TGTGCCAGCAGTGTCGGTGTGAGCACCGGGGAGCTGTTTTTT
TRBV5-5	TRBJ2-1	TRBD1	-	15	CASSAGQETYNEQFF	TGTGCCAGCAGCGCGGGACAGGAGACCTACAATGAGCAGTTCTTC
TRBV7-2	TRBJ2-7	-	-	12	CASSRRGSEQYF	TGTGCCAGCAGTCGGCGGGGCTCCGAGCAGTACTTC
TRBV27	TRBJ2-7	-	-	12	CASSPSSYEQYF	TGTGCCAGCAGTCCGAGCTCCTACGAGCAGTACTTC
TRBV9	TRBJ2-7	TRBD2	-	15	CASSVGLADSYEQYF	TGTGCCAGCAGCGTGGGACTAGCGGACTCCTACGAGCAGTACTTC
TRBV24-1	TRBJ1-2	TRBD1	-	13	CATSQTGGSGYTF	TGTGCCACCAGCCAGACAGGGGGAAGTGGCTACACCTTC
TRBV27	TRBJ2-5	TRBD1	once	17	CASRPRKGWDSQETQYF	TGTGCCAGCAGGCCCCGCAAGGGTTGGGACAGCCAAGAGACCCAGTACTTC
TRBV6-5	TRBJ1-2	-	few	14	CASSYSDSYYGYTF	TGTGCCAGCAGTTACTCCGACAGCTACTATGGCTACACCTTC
TRBV2	TRBJ1-2	-	-	12	CASSRRPLSDTF	TGTGCCAGCAGTCGCAGGCCCCTAAGTGACACCTTC
TRBV19	TRBJ2-1	-	few	14	CASSIGGSYNEQFF	TGTGCCAGTAGTATCGGGGGATCCTACAATGAGCAGTTCTTC
TRBV7-8	TRBJ2-5	-	-	14	CASSFGTLQETQYF	TGTGCCAGCAGCTTCGGGACTTTACAAGAGACCCAGTACTTC
TRBV3-1/TRBV3-2	TRBJ2-7	TRBD2	-	16	CASSLLLAGAGGEQYF	TGTGCCAGCAGCCTCCTCCTAGCGGGCGCTGGTGGGGAGCAGTACTTC
TRBV6-5	TRBJ2-5	TRBD1	-	13	CATTGQLQETQYF	TGTGCCACCACGGGACAGCTCCAAGAGACCCAGTACTTC
TRBV7-8	TRBJ1-6	-	-	15	CASSLGTDYNSPLHF	TGTGCCAGCAGCTTAGGGACAGATTATAATTCACCCCTCCACTTT
TRBV2	TRBJ2-3	-	few	15	CASKKALEFTDTQYF	TGTGCCAGCAAGAAGGCACTAGAGTTCACAGATACGCAGTATTTT
TRBV23-1	TRBJ1-2	-	-	13	CASSPYKNYGYTF	TGCGCCAGCAGTCCTTATAAAAACTATGGCTACACCTTC
TRBV19	TRBJ2-2	TRBD2	-	15	CASLQRGPNTGELFF	TGTGCCAGTCTCCAGCGGGGCCCAAACACCGGGGAGCTGTTTTTT
TRBV5-8	TRBJ1-2	TRBD1	once	14	CASSSGQGALGYTF	TGTGCCAGCAGCTCGGGACAGGGGGCGCTTGGCTACACCTTC
TRBV5-6	TRBJ2-7	TRBD1	once	12	CASSLGTGEQYF	TGTGCCAGCAGCTTGGGGACAGGGGAGCAGTACTTC